These 27 T cell receptor beta chains came from one sample sequenced in a study of cytomegalovirus exposure and HLA in healthy donors. Profiled with immunoSEQ multiplex PCR; TCRdb holds only in-frame clones, not every one. This sample has hundreds of thousands of clones; approximately 90% occur once, and the top ten carry approximately 0.86%. The specimen was PBMCs. These receptors all come from a woman younger than 35 in good health and CMV-seronegative.

The chain recombines TRBV11-2 with TRBJ2-7; no clear D. Trimming pared 2 bases from V and 5 bases from J, leaving 7 bases between. The CDR3 extends over 12 amino acids. Germline CDR1 is SGHAT and CDR2 is FQNNGV. The CDR3: CASSLQEHEQYF. CDR3 nucleotides: TGTGCCAGCAGCTTACAGGAACACGAGCAGTACTTC.

The chain recombines TRBV27 with TRBJ2-5; 7 bases agree with TRBD1. From germline, CDR1 is MNHEY and CDR2 SMNVEV (reference sequence). Germline trimming cut 6 bases from V and 5 bases from J; bases unmatched to any gene: 9. The CDR3 totals 14 residues. The CDR3 bases are TGTGCCAGCAGCTTGGGACAGCGCCGGGAGACCCAGTACTTC. It codes for CASSLGQRRETQYF.

This clone was seen only once. V and J are TRBV28 and TRBJ2-7; perhaps TRBD1 as D (6 bases). V lost 10 bases and J lost 3, with 19 bases in between. CDR1 is MDHEN, CDR2 SYDVKM, per germline. CDR3 length: 14 residues. In DNA form, the CDR3 reads TGTGCCATAGGCAGGGGTACCACCAACTACGAGCAGTACTTC. The encoded protein is CAIGRGTTNYEQYF.

Only one count was recorded for this clone. This chain joins TRBV2 and TRBJ2-3; 8 bases are a match to TRBD1. The CDR3 is made up of 15 amino acids. The J segment lost 4 bases and the V segment lost 2 bases, leaving 5 bases of the junction unmatched. CDR1 and CDR2 from the germline V gene are SNHLY and FYNNEI. CDR3 coding DNA: TGTGCCAGCAGTGAAAGGACAGGGTTGGCAGATACGCAGTATTTT. Its translation: CASSERTGLADTQYF. Combining the CDR3 with reference TRBV2 and TRBJ2-3 gives the whole variable domain EPEVTQTPSHQVTQMGQEVILRCVPISNHLYFYWYRQILGQKVEFLVSFYNNEISEKSEIFDDQFSVERPDGSNFTLKIRSTKLEDSAMYFCASSERTGLADTQYFGPGTRLTVL.

V usage is TRBV29-1 and J usage is TRBJ2-7; 8 bases are shared with TRBD2. CDR1 and CDR2 (germline): SQVTM, ANQGSEA. The CDR3 spans 13 residues. The junction had 7 bases not matched to a gene; V was cut back by 7 bases and J by 2 bases. The CDR3 spells CSAYSGDTYEQYF. CDR3 DNA: TGCAGCGCCTATAGCGGGGACACCTACGAGCAGTACTTC.

The chain combines TRBV19 with TRBJ1-2, with D perhaps TRBD1 (6 bases). Germline V lookup: CDR1 LNHDA, CDR2 SQIVND (reference sequence). V gave up 4 bases and J gave up 8 bases, with 23 bases separating them. This CDR3 has 16 residues. CDR3: CASSKIGTLPSNGYTF. The CDR3 DNA sequence: TGTGCCAGTAGTAAAATAGGGACACTTCCTTCGAACGGCTACACCTTC. Looking up the rest from reference TRBV19 and TRBJ1-2 gives the full variable domain: DGGITQSPKYLFRKEGQNVTLSCEQNLNHDAMYWYRQDPGQGLRLIYYSQIVNDFQKGDIAEGYSVSREKKESFPLTVTSAQKNPTAFYLCASSKIGTLPSNGYTFGSGTRLTVV.

The chain is built from TRBV6-5 and TRBJ1-6, with TRBD1 matching 9 bases. The V segment lost 7 bases and the J segment 14 bases; nucleotides outside the gene matches: 12. From germline, CDR1 is MNHEY and CDR2 SVGAGI. The CDR3 loop spans 14 amino acids. As DNA, the CDR3 is TGTGCCAGCACCCGGGACAGGGCGCGCTCGTCCCTCCACTTT. Its protein product is CASTRDRARSSLHF.

The rearrangement uses TRBV6-1 and TRBJ2-6; a possible D gene is TRBD2 (6 bases). V lost 2 bases and J 0 bases, leaving 14 bases between the germline ends. Germline CDR1 is MNHNS and CDR2 is SASEGT. The CDR3 is made up of 18 amino acids. CDR3 DNA: TGTGCCAGCAGTGAAAGTGTGGCGGGAAGCTCTGGGGCCAACGTCCTGACTTTC. Its protein is CASSESVAGSSGANVLTF.

This chain connects TRBV28 to TRBJ2-7, with 7 bases fitting TRBD2. This CDR3 spans 14 amino acids. The V segment lost 2 bases and the J segment 6 bases; nucleotides outside the gene matches: 7. The germline gives CDR1 MDHEN, CDR2 SYDVKM. The CDR3 here is CASSLAGEGSEQYF. In DNA form, the CDR3 reads TGTGCCAGCAGTTTAGCGGGAGAGGGTAGCGAGCAGTACTTC.

This clone came up once. The J gene is TRBJ1-4, the V gene TRBV18, with D possibly matching TRBD1 (6 bases). V lost 3 bases and J 7 bases, leaving 21 bases between the germline ends. Germline values: CDR1 KGHSH, CDR2 LQKENI. The CDR3 totals 17 residues. DNA for the CDR3: TGTGCCAGCTCACCTCCCGGCGGGGGCCTACGGGGTGAAAAACTGTTTTTT. Protein: CASSPPGGGLRGEKLFF.

The gene calls are TRBV28 and TRBJ1-1, with D perhaps matching TRBD1 (5 bases). The CDR3 totals 15 residues. The germline gives CDR1 MDHEN, CDR2 SYDVKM. Between the trimmed V and J ends, which lost 3 bases and 1 base, there was a span of 12 bases. CDR3 DNA sequence: TGTGCCAGCAGTTTCCTGGACACAACGAACACTGAAGCTTTCTTT. Protein sequence: CASSFLDTTNTEAFF.

The genes are TRBV16 and TRBJ2-2, with 7 bases matching TRBD1. The germline V gene has CDR1 KGHSY and CDR2 FQNENV. The CDR3 length is 13 residues. Germline trimming cut 4 bases from V and 5 bases from J; bases unmatched to any gene: 1. The CDR3 DNA is TGTGCCAGCAGCCTACAGGGGACCGGGGAGCTGTTTTTT. Protein sequence: CASSLQGTGELFF.

The V and J genes are TRBV7-9 and TRBJ1-4; 8 nucleotides match TRBD1. The CDR3 covers 15 residues. Germline loops: CDR1 SEHNR, CDR2 FQNEAQ (reference sequence). V lost 4 bases and J lost 6; bases outside the gene matches: 7. DNA for the CDR3: TGTGCCAGCAGCTCCGCAGGGGGCGGGGATGAAAAACTGTTTTTT. As protein: CASSSAGGGDEKLFF.

The V and J genes are TRBV19 and TRBJ1-5; no firm D call. Germline values: CDR1 LNHDA, CDR2 SQIVND (reference sequence). V was shortened by 8 bases and J by 0 bases, with 14 bases between the two germline ends. The CDR3 is made up of 15 amino acids. CDR3 residues: CASRPGYYSNQPQHF. CDR3 bases: TGTGCCAGTCGCCCGGGGTATTATAGCAATCAGCCCCAGCATTTT.

V is TRBV2 and J is TRBJ2-7, with 8 bases fitting TRBD1. The J segment lost 8 bases and the V segment lost 6 bases, leaving 9 bases of the junction unmatched. Germline CDR1 is SNHLY and CDR2 is FYNNEI. This CDR3 has 13 amino acids. The CDR3 coding sequence is TGTGCCAGCAGAGGGACAGGAACGTTAAAGCAGTACTTC. It specifies CASRGTGTLKQYF.

V is TRBV5-1 and J is TRBJ2-7, with D possibly being TRBD1 (6 bases). The CDR3 extends over 14 amino acids. Germline values: CDR1 SGHRS, CDR2 YFSETQ. The V end lost 3 bases, the J end lost 6 bases, and 16 bases lay between the germline ends. DNA of the CDR3: TGCGCCAGCAGCTGGGTGACTACAGGGTCCGAGCAGTACTTC. Protein sequence: CASSWVTTGSEQYF.

The V gene is TRBV28, the J gene TRBJ2-1, with D maybe TRBD2 (5 bases). The CDR3 sequence is 16 residues long. The V and J ends lost 5 bases and 5 bases respectively, with 19 bases between them. Germline CDR1 reads MDHEN; CDR2 reads SYDVKM. Here the CDR3 DNA reads TGTGCCAGCAGTCCCCCCCCCAGGACTGGTCACAATGAGCAGTTCTTC. Amino acids: CASSPPPRTGHNEQFF. Variable domain in full (rest from reference TRBV28 and TRBJ2-1): DVKVTQSSRYLVKRTGEKVFLECVQDMDHENMFWYRQDPGLGLRLIYFSYDVKMKEKGDIPEGYSVSREKKERFSLILESASTNQTSMYLCASSPPPRTGHNEQFFGPGTRLTVL.

This clone came up a few times. The chain links TRBV2 to TRBJ1-2; TRBD1 matches at 8 bases. The germline V gene encodes CDR1 SNHLY and CDR2 FYNNEI. The V and J ends lost 3 bases and 4 bases, in that order; junction bases with no gene match: 4. CDR3 length: 14 residues. The CDR3 here is CASSEDRVSYGYTF. CDR3 nucleotide sequence: TGTGCCAGCAGTGAGGACAGGGTCAGCTATGGCTACACCTTC.

This clone has just one count. V and J are TRBV4-1 and TRBJ2-5, with 11 bases matching TRBD2. CDR1 is MGHRA, CDR2 YSYEKL, per germline. The CDR3 covers 16 residues. V shed 1 base and J 5 bases; nucleotides not matched to a gene: 6. This CDR3 is CASSQGLAGNTETQYF. The DNA for the CDR3 is TGCGCCAGCAGCCAAGGACTAGCGGGAAACACGGAGACCCAGTACTTC.

As DNA, the CDR3 is TGTGCCAGCAGCGCCACTGGGAGTACCTACAATGAGCAGTTCTTC. Translating it yields CASSATGSTYNEQFF. The gene calls are TRBV9 and TRBJ2-1; TRBD2 is a possible D gene (5 bases). Germline values: CDR1 SGDLS, CDR2 YYNGEE. This CDR3 has 15 residues. The germline V and J ends were trimmed by 3 bases and 2 bases, with 12 bases remaining between them. Together with reference TRBV9 and TRBJ2-1, the CDR3 gives the full variable domain: DSGVTQTPKHLITATGQRVTLRCSPRSGDLSVYWYQQSLDQGLQFLIQYYNGEERAKGNILERFSAQQFPDLHSELNLSSLELGDSALYFCASSATGSTYNEQFFGPGTRLTVL.

The chain joins TRBV5-1 to TRBJ2-1; no clear D gene. This CDR3 has 13 residues. V was trimmed by 4 bases and J by 5 bases, leaving 10 bases between them. CDR1 and CDR2 (germline): SGHRS, YFSETQ. The CDR3 DNA is TGCGCCAGCAGCCCCTCCCCAGACAATGAGCAGTTCTTC. Its translation is CASSPSPDNEQFF.

V is TRBV2 and J is TRBJ1-1, with 7 nucleotides matching TRBD1. The V gene's germline CDR1 is SNHLY and CDR2 FYNNEI. The CDR3 loop spans 14 amino acids. Trimming took 3 bases from V and 2 from J; bases not matched to a gene: 3. In nucleotides, the CDR3 is TGTGCCAGCAGTGACCAGGGGGGCAACACTGAAGCTTTCTTT. Protein: CASSDQGGNTEAFF.

The DNA of the CDR3 is TGTGCCATCAGTGAGTCGACTAGCGGGCTCGATGAGCAGTTCTTC. Amino acid sequence: CAISESTSGLDEQFF. V and J are TRBV10-3 and TRBJ2-1; 10 bases are a match to TRBD2. Losses at the gene ends were 0 bases for V and 8 bases for J; bases not matched to a gene: 4. Germline CDR1 is ENHRY and CDR2 is SYGVKD. The CDR3 has 15 amino acids.

V gene TRBV30 combines with J gene TRBJ2-5; no firm D call. This CDR3 is built from 12 residues. The V and J ends lost 4 bases and 5 bases respectively, with 11 bases between them. CDR1 and CDR2 from the germline V gene are GTSNPN and SVGIG (reference sequence). The CDR3: CAWISPSETQYF. DNA of the CDR3: TGTGCCTGGATTAGTCCATCTGAGACCCAGTACTTC.

This chain uses TRBV15 with TRBJ2-5, with D maybe TRBD1 (6 bases). The CDR3 totals 15 residues. Germline V gives CDR1 LNHNV, CDR2 YYDKDF (reference sequence). Trimming removed 1 base at V and 1 base at J, with 10 bases between. The CDR3 here is CATSRVGAIQETQYF. CDR3 bases: TGTGCCACCAGCAGAGTGGGGGCCATCCAAGAGACCCAGTACTTC. Variable domain in full (rest from reference TRBV15 and TRBJ2-5): DAMVIQNPRYQVTQFGKPVTLSCSQTLNHNVMYWYQQKSSQAPKLLFHYYDKDFNNEADTPDNFQSRRPNTSFCFLDIRSPGLGDTAMYLCATSRVGAIQETQYFGPGTRLLVL.

CDR3 in DNA: TGCGCCAGCAGCCCCCGGGACAGGTCCTACGAGCAGTACTTC. Protein: CASSPRDRSYEQYF. The chain couples TRBV4-1 to TRBJ2-7; 8 bases line up with TRBD1. Per germline, CDR1 MGHRA and CDR2 YSYEKL. The CDR3 loop spans 14 amino acids. V dropped 4 bases and J dropped 1; count of bases not matched to a gene: 3.

The chain uses TRBV28 and TRBJ2-5; possible D gene TRBD1, 5 bases. Trimming cost V 5 bases and J 0 bases, with 16 bases left between them. Germline-derived CDR1 and CDR2 are MDHEN and SYDVKM. The length of the CDR3 is 16 residues. The CDR3 sequence is CASSLTADTYQETQYF. The CDR3 region has the DNA TGTGCCAGCAGTCTCACCGCGGACACATACCAAGAGACCCAGTACTTC.